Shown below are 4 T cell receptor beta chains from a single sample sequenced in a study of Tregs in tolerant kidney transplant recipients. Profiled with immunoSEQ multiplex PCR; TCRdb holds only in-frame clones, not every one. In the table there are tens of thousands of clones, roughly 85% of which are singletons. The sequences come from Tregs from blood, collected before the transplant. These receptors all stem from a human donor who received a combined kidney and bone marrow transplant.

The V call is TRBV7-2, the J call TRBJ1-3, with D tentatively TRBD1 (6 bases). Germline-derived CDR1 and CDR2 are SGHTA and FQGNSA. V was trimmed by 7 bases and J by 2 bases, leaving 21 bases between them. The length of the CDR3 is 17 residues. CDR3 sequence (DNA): TGTGCCAGCACCTATCCTCTGATAGGGGGGACTGGAAACACCATATATTTT. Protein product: CASTYPLIGGTGNTIYF. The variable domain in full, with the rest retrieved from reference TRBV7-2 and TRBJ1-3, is GAGVSQSPSNKVTEKGKDVELRCDPISGHTALYWYRQSLGQGLEFLIYFQGNSAPDKSGLPSDRFSAERTGGSVSTLTIQRTQQEDSAVYLCASTYPLIGGTGNTIYFGEGSWLTVV.

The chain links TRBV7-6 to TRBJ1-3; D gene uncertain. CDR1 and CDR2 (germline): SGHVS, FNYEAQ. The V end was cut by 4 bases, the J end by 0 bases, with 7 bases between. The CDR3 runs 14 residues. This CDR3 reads CASSSLGSGNTIYF. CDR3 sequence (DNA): TGTGCCAGCAGCTCCCTGGGCTCTGGAAACACCATATATTTT. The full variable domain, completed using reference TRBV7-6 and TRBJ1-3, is GAGVSQSPRYKVTKRGQDVALRCDPISGHVSLYWYRQALGQGPEFLTYFNYEAQQDKSGLPNDRFSAERPEGSISTLTIQRTEQRDSAMYRCASSSLGSGNTIYFGEGSWLTVV.

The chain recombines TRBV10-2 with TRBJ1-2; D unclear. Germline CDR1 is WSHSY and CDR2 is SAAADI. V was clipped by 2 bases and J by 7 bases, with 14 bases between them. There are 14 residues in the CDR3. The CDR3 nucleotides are TGCGCCAGCAGTGAGGTTGGAGGGAGGGTTGGCTACACCTTC. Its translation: CASSEVGGRVGYTF.

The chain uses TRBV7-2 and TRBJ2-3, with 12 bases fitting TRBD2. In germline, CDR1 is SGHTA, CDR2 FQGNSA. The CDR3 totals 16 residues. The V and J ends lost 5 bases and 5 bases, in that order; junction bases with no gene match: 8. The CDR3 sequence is CASSVLAGGPGDTQYF. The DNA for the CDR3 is TGTGCCAGCAGCGTGCTAGCGGGAGGGCCCGGAGATACGCAGTATTTT.